The next 19 T cell receptor beta chains were all read from a single sample in a study of OX40 agonist ivuxolimab in advanced cancers. The assay was immunoSEQ multiplex PCR, and TCRdb's table has in-frame clones only and misses some. The sample yields around 38,000 clones, 75% to 90% seen once. The material sequenced was CD4+ or CD8+ T cells sorted from blood, taken in a trial of the OX40 agonist ivuxolimab. These receptors were taken from an adult with an advanced solid tumor such as melanoma, head and neck, liver or kidney cancer.

This chain joins TRBV2 and TRBJ2-1; the match to TRBD1 covers 12 bases. V dropped 5 bases and J dropped 9; count of bases not matched to a gene: 5. This CDR3 is built from 14 residues. Germline V gives CDR1 SNHLY, CDR2 FYNNEI. The CDR3 sequence is CASSPGTGGSEQFF. The CDR3 nucleotides are TGTGCCAGCAGTCCCGGGACAGGGGGCTCTGAGCAGTTCTTC.

The chain uses TRBV7-3 and TRBJ1-1; 9 bases align to TRBD1. J lost 7 bases, V lost 6 bases, and 0 bases had no gene match. CDR1 and CDR2 (germline): SGHTA, FQGTGA. There are 11 residues in the CDR3. CDR3 residues: CASRGQGEAFF. The CDR3 nucleotides are TGTGCCAGCAGGGGACAGGGTGAAGCTTTCTTT.

This chain connects TRBV5-5 to TRBJ1-1, with D possibly being TRBD1 (5 bases). Per germline, CDR1 SGHKS and CDR2 YYEKEE (reference sequence). Trimming cost V 4 bases and J 1 base, with 8 bases left between them. The CDR3 contains 13 residues. As DNA, the CDR3 is TGTGCCAGCAGCGAGACAGAGAACACTGAAGCTTTCTTT. Encoded protein: CASSETENTEAFF.

The chain joins TRBV5-6 to TRBJ2-7, with D unclear. CDR1 is SGHDT and CDR2 is YYEEEE in the germline V gene. CDR3 length equals 14 residues. V was pared by 0 bases and J by 1 base, with 8 bases between. CDR3 region: CASSLVGDSYEQYF. In nucleotides, the CDR3 is TGTGCCAGCAGCTTGGTTGGCGATTCCTACGAGCAGTACTTC.

CDR3 DNA: TGCGCCAGCAGCGCTACAAGCAATCAGCCCCAGCATTTT. This codes for CASSATSNQPQHF. This chain uses TRBV4-1 with TRBJ1-5; the D is unclear. This CDR3 spans 13 amino acids. Germline V lookup: CDR1 MGHRA, CDR2 YSYEKL. Trimming removed 5 bases from V and 1 base from J, with 6 bases in between.

J is TRBJ2-7 and V is TRBV7-8; 8 bases are shared with TRBD2. Per germline, CDR1 SGHVS and CDR2 FQNEAQ. Germline trimming cut 5 bases from V and 3 bases from J; bases unmatched to any gene: 12. This CDR3 spans 16 amino acids. CDR3 coding DNA: TGTGCCAGCAGCCCCCGGGGGGGTTCAGTCGGCTACGAGCAGTACTTC. Residues: CASSPRGGSVGYEQYF.

The chain recombines TRBV15 with TRBJ2-6, with 7 bases matching TRBD1. The J segment lost 0 bases and the V segment lost 3 bases, leaving 11 bases of the junction unmatched. This CDR3 is 19 amino acids long. CDR1 is LNHNV, CDR2 YYDKDF, per germline (reference sequence). The CDR3 DNA reads as TGTGCCACCAGCAGTACACAGGGGCTCGGGCCCTCTGGGGCCAACGTCCTGACTTTC. It yields the protein CATSSTQGLGPSGANVLTF.

The V gene is TRBV5-6, the J gene TRBJ2-1; no clear D gene. The germline V gene encodes CDR1 SGHDT and CDR2 YYEEEE. With 3 bases removed from V and 10 bases from J, the gap between germline ends came to 11 bases. The CDR3 runs to 12 residues. The CDR3 DNA follows: TGTGCCAGCAGCTCACCCAGTTTGGAGCAGTTCTTC. Translated: CASSSPSLEQFF.

The chain has TRBV25-1 and TRBJ1-1; D is perhaps TRBD1 (6 bases). The CDR3 runs to 15 residues. V was shortened by 1 base and J by 5 bases, with 14 bases between the two germline ends. The germline gives CDR1 MGHDK, CDR2 SYGVNS. The CDR3 sequence is CASSEWATGSTEAFF. The DNA of the CDR3 is TGTGCCAGCAGTGAATGGGCGACAGGCTCGACTGAAGCTTTCTTT.

The chain uses TRBV6-6 and TRBJ2-7, with TRBD1 as a possible D gene (5 bases). V dropped 8 bases and J dropped 2 bases, with 22 bases sitting between them. The CDR3 runs to 16 residues. Looked up from germline, CDR1 is MNHNY and CDR2 is SVGAGI (reference sequence). CDR3 DNA: TGTGCCAGCGGAACCCTGGACACGGAAGATGCCTACGAGCAGTACTTC. Translating it yields CASGTLDTEDAYEQYF.

Only one count was recorded for this clone. The rearrangement joins TRBV5-1 to TRBJ2-1; 7 positions agree with TRBD2. V dropped 3 bases and J dropped 7; count of bases not matched to a gene: 7. Germline V gene lookup returns CDR1 SGHRS and CDR2 YFSETQ. The CDR3 sequence is 14 residues long. The CDR3 DNA follows: TGCGCCAGCAGCTCAGCGGGCGGGGGAAATGAGCAGTTCTTC. It codes for CASSSAGGGNEQFF.

The chain recombines TRBV7-9 with TRBJ2-3; D gene ambiguous. Germline CDR1 SEHNR, CDR2 FQNEAQ (reference sequence). CDR3 length equals 14 residues. V gave up 0 bases and J gave up 6 bases, with 10 bases separating them. Here the CDR3 reads CASSLASDTDTQYF. CDR3 DNA: TGTGCCAGCAGCTTAGCCTCAGACACGGATACGCAGTATTTT.

The chain uses TRBV30 and TRBJ1-2; D not resolved. The CDR3 extends over 13 amino acids. Germline V CDR1 and CDR2: GTSNPN, SVGIG (reference sequence). Trimming pared 5 bases from V and 2 bases from J, leaving 12 bases between. CDR3 nucleotides: TGTGCCTGGGAGGAGGCTCTCAACTATGGCTACACCTTC. Translating gives CAWEEALNYGYTF.

V gene TRBV5-1 combines with J gene TRBJ1-2, with D perhaps TRBD1 (6 bases). The CDR3 length is 15 residues. The germline V and J ends were trimmed by 0 bases and 3 bases, with 12 bases remaining between them. Germline CDR1 reads SGHRS; CDR2 reads YFSETQ. The CDR3 loop is CASSLAGDTYYGYTF. As DNA, the CDR3 is TGCGCCAGCAGCTTGGCTGGGGACACCTACTATGGCTACACCTTC.

The rearrangement links TRBV6-6 to TRBJ1-1; D unresolved. The germline V gene has CDR1 MNHNY and CDR2 SVGAGI (reference sequence). There are 13 residues in the CDR3. Trimming removed 4 bases at V and 3 bases at J, with 9 bases between. CDR3 sequence: CASSFGQYTEAFF. CDR3 nucleotides: TGTGCCAGCAGTTTCGGCCAGTACACTGAAGCTTTCTTT.

The V call is TRBV19, the J call TRBJ1-5; D uncertain. Trimming took off 5 bases at V and 4 bases at J, with 15 bases between the two ends. CDR1 LNHDA and CDR2 SQIVND come from the germline V gene (reference sequence). CDR3 length equals 15 residues. In DNA form, the CDR3 reads TGTGCCAGTAGTGTGACCCTAAAGGGTAATCAGCCCCAGCATTTT. Residues: CASSVTLKGNQPQHF.

The CDR3 sequence: CAAHRDGDTEAFF. As DNA, the CDR3 is TGTGCCGCCCACCGGGACGGGGACACTGAAGCTTTCTTT. The chain carries TRBV7-8 and TRBJ1-1, with a tentative D call TRBD1 (5 bases). This CDR3 is 13 amino acids long. Looked up from germline, CDR1 is SGHVS and CDR2 is FQNEAQ. V was shortened by 11 bases and J by 3 bases, with 16 bases between the two germline ends.

This clone counts as medium-sized (0.01 to 0.1%). The CDR3 sequence: CASSLGGTSTEAFF. The CDR3 region has the DNA TGTGCCAGCAGCTTAGGGGGTACGAGCACTGAAGCTTTCTTT. The chain employs TRBV7-8 and TRBJ1-1; no definite D call. The germline CDR1 and CDR2 sequences are SGHVS and FQNEAQ. The CDR3 runs to 14 residues. Trimming shortened V by 1 base and J by 4 bases, and 10 bases separated the two germline ends.

The V gene is TRBV10-3, the J gene TRBJ2-1; D is uncertain. The CDR3 contains 15 residues. Per the germline V gene, CDR1 is ENHRY and CDR2 is SYGVKD. V lost 2 bases and J lost 6, with 14 bases in between. CDR3 in DNA: TGTGCCATCAGTGAGGACCCCGAGGCGACCAATGAGCAGTTCTTC. Translating gives CAISEDPEATNEQFF.